What follows is one TCR beta chain and its context. From germline, CDR1 is SGDLS and CDR2 YYNGEE. V gave up 0 bases and J gave up 1 base, with 10 bases separating them. This CDR3 has 15 amino acids. These data are taken from a study of blood T cell repertoires in COVID-19. The wider study: The analysed material was cDNA or gDNA that came from T cells, B-cell-depleted T cells, or PBMCs.

Assay used: immunoSEQ multiplex PCR; TCRdb lists only in-frame clones, some missing. The repertoire holds 35,000 to 45,000 clones, with around 91% as singletons. This TCR came from a man aged 50-59 years with active COVID-19. The sample was peripheral blood. V and J are TRBV9 and TRBJ1-1; possibly TRBD1 for D (5 bases). CDR3 amino acids: CASSVGAGQNTEAFF. As DNA, the CDR3 is TGTGCCAGCAGCGTAGGGGCAGGGCAGAACACTGAAGCTTTCTTT.